This T cell receptor (beta chain) was captured in a study of cytomegalovirus exposure and HLA in healthy donors. Study results and caveats: Equally common other TCR beta chains were less clonally expanded than HLA-associated ones, a later analysis found. The likely explanation for a cluster of highly shared sequence variants was sequencing artifact.

PCR involved 60 Vbeta and 13 Jbeta primers. As originally analysed: About 12 million shared chains were among the about 80 million unique TCR beta chains that a later analysis counted. The table came from immunoSEQ multiplex PCR; TCRdb's copy has only in-frame clones and leaves some out. Clone size and the V and J calls come from that table; the DNA yielded D and trimming. The profile shows under 150,000 clones, roughly four fifths of them singletons. Though nominally healthy at sampling, donors likely had unrecorded immune exposures. A note on this clone: Its antigen is undetermined.

The CDR3 is made up of 14 amino acids. The V end was cut by 0 bases, the J end by 6 bases, with 8 bases between. CDR1 and CDR2 from the germline V gene are MNHNY and SVGAGI (reference sequence). Source material: PBMCs. The rearrangement joins TRBV6-6 to TRBJ2-2; TRBD1 is a possible D gene (6 bases). The sequence was obtained from a woman aged 35 to 49 in good health and CMV-seronegative. The CDR3 region is CASSYSPGAGELFF. The CDR3, as DNA: TGTGCCAGCAGTTACTCTCCAGGGGCCGGGGAGCTGTTTTTT.